The 24 T cell receptor beta chains below come from one sample, sequenced in a study of cytomegalovirus exposure and HLA in healthy donors. Researchers ran the PCR with 60 Vbeta and 13 Jbeta primers. Using immunoSEQ multiplex PCR, the repertoire was profiled, and TCRdb retains in-frame clones only, with some absent. Seen here are 150,000 to 200,000 clones, 75% observed once, and the top ten hold less than 9.5%. The material sequenced was PBMCs. The source of these receptors is a woman in her forties in good health and CMV-seropositive.

The genes are TRBV6-5 and TRBJ2-5, with 10 bases identical to TRBD1. Judging by the DNA end, TRBJ2-7 fits better; the J call may be wrong. The CDR3 is 15 amino acids. The germline V gene encodes CDR1 MNHEY and CDR2 SVGAGI. The CDR3 coding sequence is TGTGCCAGCAGTAAAGGGACAGGGGCTTCCTACGAGCAGTACTTC. This sequence encodes CASSKGTGASYEQYF.

V usage is TRBV6-1 and J usage is TRBJ1-1, with D perhaps matching TRBD1 (6 bases). The length of the CDR3 is 13 residues. Germline loops: CDR1 MNHNS, CDR2 SASEGT. V lost 9 bases and J lost 2, with 13 bases in between. In DNA form, the CDR3 reads TGTGCCAGGCGGGGGGCAGACAACACTGAAGCTTTCTTT. It is translated as CARRGADNTEAFF.

The chain links TRBV29-1 to TRBJ1-2; D not certain. Germline loops: CDR1 SQVTM, CDR2 ANQGSEA. The germline V and J ends were trimmed by 3 bases and 4 bases, with 15 bases remaining between them. The CDR3 loop spans 14 amino acids. Written as DNA, the CDR3 is TGCAGCGTTGAGGAGGAGGGAGGCTCCTATGGCTACACCTTC. Translation: CSVEEEGGSYGYTF.

Remarks on this clone: Other DNA sequences from this sample encode an identical CDR3 as well. The chain couples TRBV9 to TRBJ1-5; D is possibly TRBD1 (5 bases). Trimming left V 0 bases short and J 3 bases short, with 10 bases between. Germline assignment: CDR1 SGDLS and CDR2 YYNGEE. This CDR3 comprises 15 residues. The CDR3 spells CASSVEGDYNQPQHF. The CDR3 DNA reads TGTGCCAGCAGCGTAGAAGGGGATTACAATCAGCCCCAGCATTTT. The full variable domain, in which reference TRBV9 and TRBJ1-5 provide the parts outside the CDR3, is DSGVTQTPKHLITATGQRVTLRCSPRSGDLSVYWYQQSLDQGLQFLIQYYNGEERAKGNILERFSAQQFPDLHSELNLSSLELGDSALYFCASSVEGDYNQPQHFGDGTRLSIL.

This chain joins TRBV18 and TRBJ2-7, with D maybe TRBD2 (6 bases). The CDR3 extends over 15 amino acids. Trimming removed 3 bases at V and 3 bases at J, with 15 bases between. Looked up from germline, CDR1 is KGHSH and CDR2 is LQKENI. The CDR3 here is CASSPRLGGGYEQYF. CDR3 nucleotide sequence: TGTGCCAGCTCACCCCGGCTGGGGGGAGGCTACGAGCAGTACTTC.

The chain combines TRBV6-5 with TRBJ2-2, with TRBD2 identical over 7 bases. CDR3 length: 14 amino acids. Germline CDR1 MNHEY, CDR2 SVGAGI. V gave up 6 bases and J gave up 11 bases; unmatched junction bases: 12. The CDR3 DNA reads as TGTGCCAGCAGATTGGACCTAGCGGCGGTAGAGCTGTTTTTT. Translation gives CASRLDLAAVELFF.

The chain recombines TRBV6-1 with TRBJ2-2, with D possibly matching TRBD1 (6 bases). CDR3 length equals 15 residues. The germline CDR1 and CDR2 sequences are MNHNS and SASEGT. Trimming took 3 bases from V and 4 from J, leaving 12 bases between them. CDR3 coding DNA: TGTGCCAGCAGTGAGTTTGGGGGCCCCACCGGGGAGCTGTTTTTT. It encodes CASSEFGGPTGELFF.

This rearrangement joins TRBV27 to TRBJ2-5, with 7 bases that match TRBD1. The J call may be incorrect, as the DNA end agrees better with TRBJ2-7. The CDR3 is 14 amino acids. CDR1 is MNHEY and CDR2 is SMNVEV in the germline V gene (reference sequence). The CDR3 sequence is CASSFRQGAYEQYF. In DNA, the CDR3 is TGTGCCAGCAGTTTTCGGCAGGGGGCCTACGAGCAGTACTTC.

This clone was seen only once. The rearrangement uses TRBV9 and TRBJ2-7, with TRBD1 as a possible D gene (6 bases). The CDR3 is 13 residues long. CDR1 SGDLS and CDR2 YYNGEE come from the germline V gene. Trimming left V 3 bases short and J 6 bases short, with 13 bases between. The DNA of the CDR3 is TGTGCCAGCAGCGCCATGACAGGAGGCGAGCAGTACTTC. This encodes CASSAMTGGEQYF.

A single count supports this clone. V usage is TRBV5-1 and J usage is TRBJ1-1; D uncertain. CDR3 length: 15 amino acids. CDR1 SGHRS and CDR2 YFSETQ come from the germline V gene. With 2 bases removed from V and 2 bases from J, the gap between germline ends came to 13 bases. The CDR3 loop is CASSFSPPPNTEAFF. CDR3 nucleotide sequence: TGCGCCAGCAGCTTTAGCCCGCCCCCTAACACTGAAGCTTTCTTT.

The chain combines TRBV29-1 with TRBJ2-1, with D perhaps matching TRBD2 (8 bases). The CDR3 spans 14 residues. Trimming took 7 bases from V and 9 from J, leaving 22 bases between them. Germline V gene data show CDR1 as SQVTM and CDR2 as ANQGSEA. CDR3 in amino acids: CSAQGTRTSREQFF. CDR3 bases: TGCAGCGCACAGGGGACCCGGACTAGCCGTGAGCAGTTCTTC.

The chain is built from TRBV29-1 and TRBJ2-1, with TRBD1 matching over 8 bases. CDR1 is SQVTM and CDR2 is ANQGSEA in the germline V gene. The CDR3 contains 13 residues. V shed 4 bases, J shed 15 bases, and the junction held 14 bases outside the gene matches. CDR3: CSVGRTGSEVVFF. The DNA for the CDR3 is TGCAGCGTTGGCCGGACAGGGTCTGAGGTCGTGTTCTTC.

The J gene is TRBJ2-5, the V gene TRBV2, with 7 bases aligning to TRBD1. The CDR3 is 15 amino acids. Germline lookup yields CDR1 SNHLY and CDR2 FYNNEI. The trim removed 6 bases at V and 1 base at J, leaving 8 bases unmatched. The CDR3 sequence: CASRARTGLQETQYF. As DNA, the CDR3 is TGTGCCAGCAGGGCGAGGACAGGACTCCAAGAGACCCAGTACTTC.

The chain combines TRBV7-9 with TRBJ1-1; 7 bases line up with TRBD1. The V gene's germline CDR1 is SEHNR and CDR2 FQNEAQ (reference sequence). V shed 6 bases, J shed 2 bases, and the junction held 15 bases outside the gene matches. The CDR3 has 17 residues. As DNA, the CDR3 is TGTGCCAGCAGATCGGGCCGGGACAGCCTTCTTAACACTGAAGCTTTCTTT. This sequence encodes CASRSGRDSLLNTEAFF. Supplemented by reference TRBV7-9 and TRBJ1-1, the full variable domain reads DTGVSQNPRHKITKRGQNVTFRCDPISEHNRLYWYRQTLGQGPEFLTYFQNEAQLEKSRLLSDRFSAERPKGSFSTLEIQRTEQGDSAMYLCASRSGRDSLLNTEAFFGQGTRLTVV.

This clone was observed a handful of times. V is TRBV2 and J is TRBJ2-1; 8 positions match TRBD2. Per the germline V gene, CDR1 is SNHLY and CDR2 is FYNNEI. Trimming removed 6 bases from V and 8 bases from J; junction bases left unmatched: 9. The CDR3 spans 14 residues. CDR3 in DNA: TGTGCCAGCAGGAAGGGACTAGTTGTTGATGAGCAGTTCTTC. This translates into CASRKGLVVDEQFF.

In this sample, this clone turned up once. V usage is TRBV11-2 and J usage is TRBJ2-7; the match to TRBD2 covers 8 bases. V shed 4 bases and J 4 bases; nucleotides not matched to a gene: 9. The CDR3 is made up of 15 amino acids. Germline loops: CDR1 SGHAT, CDR2 FQNNGV. CDR3 region: CASSSPRGGSYEQYF. As DNA, the CDR3 is TGTGCCAGCAGCTCCCCACGGGGGGGTTCTTACGAGCAGTACTTC. The entire variable domain, with the rest obtained from reference TRBV11-2 and TRBJ2-7, is as follows: EAGVAQSPRYKIIEKRQSVAFWCNPISGHATLYWYQQILGQGPKLLIQFQNNGVVDDSQLPKDRFSAERLKGVDSTLKIQPAKLEDSAVYLCASSSPRGGSYEQYFGPGTRLTVT.

This clone was seen once. This chain links TRBV30 with TRBJ2-1; 14 positions agree with TRBD2. This CDR3 has 15 amino acids. Germline V lookup: CDR1 GTSNPN, CDR2 SVGIG (reference sequence). Trimming cost V 3 bases and J 9 bases; bases outside gene matches: 7. This CDR3 reads CAWSAGLAGEIEQFF. In DNA form, the CDR3 reads TGTGCCTGGAGCGCGGGACTAGCGGGAGAGATTGAGCAGTTCTTC.

The CDR3 is CASSDQGYNEQFF. As DNA, the CDR3 is TGTGCCAGCAGTGATCAGGGGTACAATGAGCAGTTCTTC. The J gene is TRBJ2-1, the V gene TRBV2, with D maybe TRBD1 (6 bases). The CDR3 runs 13 residues. Germline CDR1 and CDR2: SNHLY and FYNNEI. V was pared by 3 bases and J by 4 bases, with 7 bases between.

Only a few counts were recorded for this clone. The V gene is TRBV5-4, the J gene TRBJ1-2, with 7 bases identical to TRBD1. CDR3 length: 13 residues. Trimming cost V 4 bases and J 6 bases; bases outside gene matches: 6. Germline values: CDR1 SGHNT, CDR2 YYREEE (reference sequence). The CDR3 is CASSLQGIDGYTF. The CDR3 bases are TGTGCCAGCAGCCTACAGGGGATCGATGGCTACACCTTC.

This chain connects TRBV7-6 to TRBJ2-1, with D maybe TRBD2 (6 bases). The V end lost 1 base, the J end lost 13 bases, and 26 bases lay between the germline ends. The CDR3 has 17 amino acids. The germline V gene encodes CDR1 SGHVS and CDR2 FNYEAQ. The CDR3: CASSLVSGVNSGTGQFF. The CDR3 DNA reads TGTGCCAGCAGCTTAGTCTCGGGAGTTAATTCTGGGACCGGCCAGTTCTTC. The full variable domain, its missing parts supplied by reference TRBV7-6 and TRBJ2-1, is GAGVSQSPRYKVTKRGQDVALRCDPISGHVSLYWYRQALGQGPEFLTYFNYEAQQDKSGLPNDRFSAERPEGSISTLTIQRTEQRDSAMYRCASSLVSGVNSGTGQFFGPGTRLTVL.

This clone was counted a few times. The chain couples TRBV11-1 to TRBJ2-4; D remains ambiguous. With 5 bases removed from V and 1 base from J, the gap between germline ends came to 6 bases. CDR1 is SGHAT, CDR2 FQDESV, per germline (reference sequence). The CDR3 has 13 amino acids. CDR3 sequence: CASSTGAKNIQYF. CDR3 in DNA: TGTGCCAGCAGCACCGGGGCCAAAAACATTCAGTACTTC.

The chain links TRBV9 to TRBJ1-2; D possibly corresponds to TRBD1 (5 bases). The CDR3 spans 17 residues. Germline V CDR1 and CDR2: SGDLS, YYNGEE. The V and J ends lost 4 bases and 5 bases respectively, with 24 bases between them. The DNA for the CDR3 is TGTGCCAGCAGCCCCCGGGGGTCCGACAGCGCGGGGTATGGCTACACCTTC. Translated, it gives CASSPRGSDSAGYGYTF.

V and J are TRBV28 and TRBJ1-4; 7 nucleotides match TRBD1. Per germline, CDR1 MDHEN and CDR2 SYDVKM. This CDR3 region has 15 residues. Trimming at V came to 4 bases and at J to 2 bases, leaving 4 bases not matched to a gene. The CDR3 bases are TGTGCCAGCAGTTCGACAGGGAGCACTAATGAAAAACTGTTTTTT. The encoded protein is CASSSTGSTNEKLFF. The variable domain in full, with the rest retrieved from reference TRBV28 and TRBJ1-4, is DVKVTQSSRYLVKRTGEKVFLECVQDMDHENMFWYRQDPGLGLRLIYFSYDVKMKEKGDIPEGYSVSREKKERFSLILESASTNQTSMYLCASSSTGSTNEKLFFGSGTQLSVL.

The V call is TRBV7-3, the J call TRBJ2-1, with 9 nucleotides matching TRBD2. CDR3 size: 14 residues. The junction had 2 bases not matched to a gene; V was cut back by 3 bases and J by 5 bases. Germline-derived CDR1 and CDR2 are SGHTA and FQGTGA. The CDR3 is CASSLTSGNNEQFF. CDR3 sequence (DNA): TGTGCCAGCAGCTTGACTAGCGGAAACAATGAGCAGTTCTTC. The variable domain in full, completed from reference TRBV7-3 and TRBJ2-1, reads GAGVSQTPSNKVTEKGKYVELRCDPISGHTALYWYRQSLGQGPEFLIYFQGTGAADDSGLPNDRFFAVRPEGSVSTLKIQRTERGDSAVYLCASSLTSGNNEQFFGPGTRLTVL.